This T cell receptor beta chain was identified in a study of T cell repertoires in cytomegalovirus infection (dated by TCRdb to between 2019 and 2020). About the full investigation: The peptide stimulations were aimed at well-studied HLA-B-restricted epitopes as well as recently identified HLA-C-restricted CMV epitopes, whose presentation resists viral immunomodulation. Donor HLA type was relevant to the analysis, because carriage of CMV infection together with the matching HLA type was indicated by public TCR beta signatures. What the research found in general, with its limitations: In both this cohort and an independent cohort of several hundred donors, the cumulative frequency of public TCR beta family members distinguished carriers of CMV infection plus the relevant HLA type. The ex vivo response was dominated by HLA-C-restricted CMV-specific TCR beta clonotypes, which also provided the single most frequent clonotype in two of eight donors.

The treatment or condition label for this specimen denotes: in vitro stimulation with specific CMV peptide epitopes to enrich CMV-specific T cells. CDR1 LNHDA and CDR2 SQIVND are derived from the germline V gene (reference sequence). Trimmed from V: 6 bases; trimmed from J: 4 bases; junction bases lacking a gene match: 4. Taken from cysteine to phenylalanine, the CDR3 has 16 residues. This entry keeps only the CDR3 DNA: 48 bases, framed from base 1. The instrument given in TCRdb is Illumina HiSeq 1500. TCRdb took the public reads, trimmed them with fastp at Q25, ran MiXCR for clone calling and kept in-frame beta chains. All rows with the same CDR3 protein become a single entry with the most common DNA and genes. The sample table holds approximately 1,000,000 distinct CDR3 sequences, of which around 31% were seen once. 11% to 15% of the sample lies in the top ten. This clonotype was recorded once. Its binding antigen is unknown. The record has no base qualities; no much larger clone is one base away. A single read constitutes weak evidence.

Recombination linked TRBV19 to TRBJ2-2; TRBD2 lines up with 14 middle nucleotides. Sequenced here: cultured CD8+ T cells from PBMCs, sampled from culture after CMV antigen stimulation. This TCR was sampled from a human donor in good health (CMV status not recorded). Some clones in this sample may be carry-over from other donors' samples. Here is the DNA: TGTGCCAGTAGGACTAGCGGGGGGGCAGCCACCGGGGAGCTGTTTTTT. The resulting protein is CASRTSGGAATGELFF.